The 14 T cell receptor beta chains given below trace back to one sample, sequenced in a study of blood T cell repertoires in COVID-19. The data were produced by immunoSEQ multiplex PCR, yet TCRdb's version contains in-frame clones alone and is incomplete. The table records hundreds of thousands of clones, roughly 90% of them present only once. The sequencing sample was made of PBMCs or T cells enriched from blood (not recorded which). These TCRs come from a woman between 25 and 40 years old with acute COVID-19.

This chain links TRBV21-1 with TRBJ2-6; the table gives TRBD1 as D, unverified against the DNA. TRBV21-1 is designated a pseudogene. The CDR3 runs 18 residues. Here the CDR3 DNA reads TGTGCCAGCAGCCCTCTACCGGGACAGGGGGCCGGGGCCAACGTCCTGACTTTC. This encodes CASSPLPGQGAGANVLTF.

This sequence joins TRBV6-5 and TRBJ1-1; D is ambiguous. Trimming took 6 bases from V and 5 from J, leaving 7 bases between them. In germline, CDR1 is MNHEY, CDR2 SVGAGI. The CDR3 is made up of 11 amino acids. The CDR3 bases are TGTGCCAGCAGCTCCGTAACTGAAGCTTTCTTT. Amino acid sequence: CASSSVTEAFF.

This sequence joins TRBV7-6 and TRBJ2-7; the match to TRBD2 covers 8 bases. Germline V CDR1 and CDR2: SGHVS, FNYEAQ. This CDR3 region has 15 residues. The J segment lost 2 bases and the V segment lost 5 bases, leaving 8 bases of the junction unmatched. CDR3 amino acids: CASSEGERGTYEQYF. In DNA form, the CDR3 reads TGTGCCAGCAGCGAGGGGGAGCGGGGGACCTACGAGCAGTACTTC.

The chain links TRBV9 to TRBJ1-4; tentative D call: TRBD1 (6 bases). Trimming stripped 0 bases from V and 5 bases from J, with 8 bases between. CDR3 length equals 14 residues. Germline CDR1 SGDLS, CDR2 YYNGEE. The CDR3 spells CASSVEGGNEKLFF. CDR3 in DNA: TGTGCCAGCAGCGTAGAGGGGGGGAATGAAAAACTGTTTTTT.

CDR3 nucleotides: TGTGCCAGTAGTAATGGGATGGGGGGAAGGTTGACCAATCAGCCCCAGCATTTT. It codes for CASSNGMGGRLTNQPQHF. The chain uses TRBV19 and TRBJ1-5, with D possibly matching TRBD1 (5 bases). V was clipped by 4 bases and J by 3 bases, with 22 bases between them. CDR1 is LNHDA, CDR2 SQIVND, per germline (reference sequence). The CDR3 runs to 18 residues.

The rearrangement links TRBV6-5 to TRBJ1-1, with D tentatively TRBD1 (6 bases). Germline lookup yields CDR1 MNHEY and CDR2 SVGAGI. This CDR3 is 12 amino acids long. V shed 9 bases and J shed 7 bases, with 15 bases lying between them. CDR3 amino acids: CASSRRGGEAFF. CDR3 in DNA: TGTGCCAGTAGTCGAAGGGGGGGTGAAGCTTTCTTT.

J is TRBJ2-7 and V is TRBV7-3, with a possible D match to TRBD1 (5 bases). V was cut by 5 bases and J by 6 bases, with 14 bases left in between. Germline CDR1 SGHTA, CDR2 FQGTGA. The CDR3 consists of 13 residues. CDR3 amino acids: CASSQDTLSEQYF. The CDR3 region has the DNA TGTGCCAGCAGCCAGGACACTCTAAGCGAGCAGTACTTC.

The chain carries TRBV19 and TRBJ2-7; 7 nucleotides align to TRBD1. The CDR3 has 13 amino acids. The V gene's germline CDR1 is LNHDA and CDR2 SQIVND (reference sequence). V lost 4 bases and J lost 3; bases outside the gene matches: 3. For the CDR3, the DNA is TGTGCCAGTAGTAAAGGGACAGACTACGAGCAGTACTTC. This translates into CASSKGTDYEQYF.

CDR3 DNA: TGTGCCAGCAGTCCGCCCCTTCTGAGCTCCTATAATTCACCCCTCCACTTT. This gives the protein CASSPPLLSSYNSPLHF. The genes are TRBV27 and TRBJ1-6; the D is unclear. Germline V gene lookup returns CDR1 MNHEY and CDR2 SMNVEV (reference sequence). This CDR3 spans 17 amino acids. The V end was cut by 5 bases, the J end by 0 bases, with 14 bases between.

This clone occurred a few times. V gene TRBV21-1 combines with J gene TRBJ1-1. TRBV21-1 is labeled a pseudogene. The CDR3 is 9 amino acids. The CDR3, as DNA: TGTGCCAGCCCTCTGTTAGCTTTCTTT. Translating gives CASPLLAFF.

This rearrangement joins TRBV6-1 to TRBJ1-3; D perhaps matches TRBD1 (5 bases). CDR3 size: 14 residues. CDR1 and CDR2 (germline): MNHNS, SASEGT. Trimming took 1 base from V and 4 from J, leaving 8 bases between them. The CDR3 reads CASSEDDRGNTIYF. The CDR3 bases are TGTGCCAGCAGTGAAGATGACAGAGGAAACACCATATATTTT.

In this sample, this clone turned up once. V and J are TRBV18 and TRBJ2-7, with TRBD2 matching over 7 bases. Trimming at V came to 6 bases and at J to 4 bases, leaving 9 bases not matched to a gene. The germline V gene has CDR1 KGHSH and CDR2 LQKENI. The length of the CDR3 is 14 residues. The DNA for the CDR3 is TGTGCCAGCTCCAACCGGGAGGACCAGTACGAGCAGTACTTC. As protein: CASSNREDQYEQYF.

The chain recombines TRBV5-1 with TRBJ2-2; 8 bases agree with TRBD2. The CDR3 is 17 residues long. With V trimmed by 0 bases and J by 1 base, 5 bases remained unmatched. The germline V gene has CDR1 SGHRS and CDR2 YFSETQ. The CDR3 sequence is CASSLDWTSLNTGELFF. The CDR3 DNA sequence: TGCGCCAGCAGCTTGGATTGGACTAGCTTGAACACCGGGGAGCTGTTTTTT.

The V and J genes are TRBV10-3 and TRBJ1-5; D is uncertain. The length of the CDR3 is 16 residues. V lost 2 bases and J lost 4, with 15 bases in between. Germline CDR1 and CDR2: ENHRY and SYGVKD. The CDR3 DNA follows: TGTGCCATCAGTGAGGAGGTCACTAATTTGAATCAGCCCCAGCATTTT. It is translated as CAISEEVTNLNQPQHF.